The next 19 T cell receptor beta chains were all read from a single sample in a study of T cells after yellow fever vaccination. In TCRdb, the 5' RACE reads were re-called with MiXCR into one record per CDR3 protein. The top ten hold roughly 3.2% of the sample, which has some 200,000 distinct CDR3 sequences, 3.2% seen once. Sequencing was performed on CD4+ T cells sorted from PBMCs, taken 10 days after the yellow fever booster vaccination. The receptors stem from a man in his late teens or twenties who received the YFV17D yellow fever vaccine.

This sequence joins TRBV5-1 and TRBJ2-1; no reliable D call. Germline V CDR1 and CDR2: SGHRS, YFSETQ. The CDR3 consists of 16 residues. The V and J ends lost 4 bases and 0 bases respectively, with 14 bases between them. The CDR3 DNA reads as TGCGCCAGCAGCCCCGGTAGTCAGAGCTCCTACAATGAGCAGTTCTTC. It codes for CASSPGSQSSYNEQFF. The variable domain in full, with the rest retrieved from reference TRBV5-1 and TRBJ2-1, is KAGVTQTPRYLIKTRGQQVTLSCSPISGHRSVSWYQQTPGQGLQFLFEYFSETQRNKGNFPGRFSGRQFSNSRSEMNVSTLELGDSALYLCASSPGSQSSYNEQFFGPGTRLTVL.

This clonotype was seen repeatedly, ten times or more. V is TRBV5-4 and J is TRBJ2-7; D might be TRBD2 (6 bases). CDR1 and CDR2 (germline): SGHNT, YYREEE (reference sequence). This CDR3 contains 15 residues. The V and J ends lost 0 bases and 5 bases respectively, with 15 bases between them. The CDR3 sequence: CASSLDSRGTDEQYV. The CDR3 region has the DNA TGTGCCAGCAGCTTGGATTCGCGGGGTACGGACGAGCAGTACGTC.

The chain has TRBV4-2 and TRBJ2-5, with 10 nucleotides matching TRBD2. Trimming at V came to 4 bases and at J to 1 base, leaving 6 bases not matched to a gene. CDR3 length: 16 residues. Germline V gene lookup returns CDR1 LGHNA and CDR2 YNFKEQ. The CDR3 nucleotides read TGTGCCAGCAGCCTCCTCCTAGCGGGGGCCCAAGAGACCCAGTACTTC. Translating it yields CASSLLLAGAQETQYF.

The chain carries TRBV7-2 and TRBJ2-3, with TRBD2 matching 8 bases. Trimming took 5 bases from V and 9 from J; bases not matched to a gene: 10. Germline assignment: CDR1 SGHTA and CDR2 FQGNSA. There are 14 residues in the CDR3. CDR3 DNA: TGTGCCAGCAGCCCGGGAGGGTCAGCCGGCACGCAGTATTTT. It translates to CASSPGGSAGTQYF.

This clonotype was seen more than once but under ten times. The chain uses TRBV5-4 and TRBJ2-7, with 9 bases identical to TRBD1. The CDR3 loop spans 13 amino acids. The trim removed 4 bases at V and 7 bases at J, leaving 6 bases unmatched. Germline V gene lookup returns CDR1 SGHNT and CDR2 YYREEE (reference sequence). This CDR3 reads CASSPTGTGEQYF. The DNA of the CDR3 is TGTGCCAGCAGCCCTACCGGGACAGGGGAGCAGTACTTC.

This clonotype showed up many times. The rearrangement joins TRBV7-2 to TRBJ1-1; maybe TRBD1 (5 bases). Germline values: CDR1 SGHTA, CDR2 FQGNSA. The germline V and J ends were trimmed by 5 bases and 1 base, with 8 bases remaining between them. This CDR3 spans 13 amino acids. The CDR3 bases are TGTGCCAGCAGCAGGACAACGAACACTGAAGCTTTCTTT. It encodes CASSRTTNTEAFF.

This clonotype came up a few times. The chain combines TRBV7-6 with TRBJ1-1; D may be TRBD1 (5 bases). Germline CDR1 reads SGHVS; CDR2 reads FNYEAQ. The CDR3 runs 17 residues. V was cut by 5 bases and J by 0 bases, with 19 bases left in between. The CDR3 loop reads CASSPGARSRVNTEAFF. CDR3 nucleotide sequence: TGTGCCAGCAGCCCTGGGGCGAGGTCCAGGGTGAACACTGAAGCTTTCTTT.

This clonotype occurred a few times. The J gene is TRBJ2-5, the V gene TRBV29-1; D might be TRBD1 (6 bases). V lost 6 bases and J 1 base, leaving 9 bases between the germline ends. This CDR3 is 12 amino acids long. CDR1 and CDR2 (germline): SQVTM, ANQGSEA. The CDR3 DNA reads TGCAGCGTAGACAGGATCCAAGAGACCCAGTACTTC. Amino acid sequence: CSVDRIQETQYF.

The chain uses TRBV20-1 and TRBJ2-1; TRBD2 matches at 8 bases. Germline trimming cut 8 bases from V and 7 bases from J; bases unmatched to any gene: 10. The V gene's germline CDR1 is DFQATT and CDR2 SNEGSKA (reference sequence). The CDR3 consists of 13 residues. CDR3 loop: CSSRTSSANEQFF. The CDR3 nucleotides read TGCAGTTCGCGGACTAGCTCCGCGAATGAGCAGTTCTTC.

This clonotype was detected many times. The V and J genes are TRBV20-1 and TRBJ1-1; D perhaps matches TRBD1 (6 bases). The germline V and J ends were trimmed by 6 bases and 3 bases, with 11 bases remaining between them. The CDR3 is 12 amino acids. Germline values: CDR1 DFQATT, CDR2 SNEGSKA (reference sequence). CDR3 amino acids: CSAKQGYTEAFF. For the CDR3, the DNA is TGCAGTGCCAAACAGGGCTACACTGAAGCTTTCTTT.

This clonotype was detected a few times. This chain connects TRBV28 to TRBJ2-5; D may be TRBD2 (6 bases). The germline gives CDR1 MDHEN, CDR2 SYDVKM. This CDR3 region has 19 residues. The ends were cut back, 2 bases at V and 6 bases at J, with 28 bases in the middle. The CDR3 DNA follows: TGTGCCAGCAGTTTAGGAGGGAGTCTCGGCAGGGCTGGCGCAAAGACCCAGTACTTC. Protein product: CASSLGGSLGRAGAKTQYF.

This clonotype was seen at least ten times. This chain joins TRBV5-1 and TRBJ2-5; D is unclear. V gave up 3 bases and J gave up 5 bases, with 14 bases separating them. CDR1 is SGHRS and CDR2 is YFSETQ in the germline V gene. There are 14 residues in the CDR3. This CDR3 is CASSSYQSGETQYF. CDR3 DNA: TGCGCCAGCAGCTCCTACCAGTCCGGGGAGACCCAGTACTTC.

This clonotype was seen many times. This rearrangement joins TRBV20-1 to TRBJ1-3; D is unclear. The CDR3 has 13 amino acids. V was pared by 6 bases and J by 0 bases, with 9 bases between. Germline V gene lookup returns CDR1 DFQATT and CDR2 SNEGSKA (reference sequence). CDR3 region: CSADPNSGNTIYF. CDR3 coding DNA: TGCAGTGCGGACCCAAACTCTGGAAACACCATATATTTT.

Concerning this clonotype: A much larger clone differs from this one at a single base, so this may be a read error. The chain links TRBV15 to TRBJ1-1; D gene unclear. Looked up from germline, CDR1 is LNHNV and CDR2 is YYDKDF (reference sequence). The CDR3 loop spans 12 amino acids. CDR3 nucleotide sequence: TGTGCCACCAGCAGAGTTGGCACTGACGCTTTCTTT. Its translation is CATSRVGTDAFF.

This chain uses TRBV4-3 with TRBJ1-2; D is possibly TRBD1 (5 bases). CDR3 length: 14 amino acids. V gave up 2 bases and J gave up 3 bases, with 10 bases separating them. Per germline, CDR1 LGHNA and CDR2 YSLEER. The CDR3 loop is CASSQTGLDYGYTF. Written as DNA, the CDR3 is TGCGCCAGCAGCCAAACGGGACTCGACTATGGCTACACCTTC.

This clonotype was seen ten or more times. The genes are TRBV10-3 and TRBJ2-3; D perhaps matches TRBD1 (6 bases). Germline CDR1 ENHRY, CDR2 SYGVKD. This CDR3 is 13 amino acids long. V was pared by 6 bases and J by 1 base, with 8 bases between. CDR3 amino acids: CAISPGGTDTQYF. The CDR3 DNA is TGTGCCATCAGCCCAGGGGGCACAGATACGCAGTATTTT.

The rearrangement uses TRBV5-4 and TRBJ1-1, with D uncertain. Germline-derived CDR1 and CDR2 are SGHNT and YYREEE (reference sequence). CDR3 size: 14 residues. The V gene lost 0 bases and the J gene lost 1 base, with 7 bases spanning the gap. In DNA form, the CDR3 reads TGTGCCAGCAGCTTGGCCTCAACGAACACTGAAGCTTTCTTT. It is translated as CASSLASTNTEAFF.

This clonotype occurred many times. The chain has TRBV5-6 and TRBJ2-7, with D unclear. The V end was cut by 4 bases, the J end by 3 bases, with 5 bases between. Germline lookup yields CDR1 SGHDT and CDR2 YYEEEE. The CDR3 sequence is 11 residues long. Written as DNA, the CDR3 is TGTGCCAGCAGCAGTATCTACGAGCAGTACGTC. This gives the protein CASSSIYEQYV.

The chain uses TRBV5-4 and TRBJ1-2; D is uncertain. V was pared by 3 bases and J by 10 bases, with 10 bases between. Germline V lookup: CDR1 SGHNT, CDR2 YYREEE (reference sequence). The CDR3 has 11 residues. The CDR3 loop is CASSSEGIYTF. The DNA of the CDR3 is TGTGCCAGCAGCTCGGAGGGAATCTACACCTTC.